The 2 T cell receptor beta chains in this list originate from one sample, sequenced in a study of T cell repertoires in aging, cancer and after chemotherapy. Multiplex touch-down PCR with TRB-A/B primers amplified rearranged V-D-J TRB sequences. From the multiplex PCR reads, TCRdb called clonotypes with MiXCR, one entry per CDR3 protein. This table has about 5,200 distinct CDR3 sequences, 26% appearing once. The template was genomic DNA from peripheral blood, not RNA. The sequenced sample consisted of blood. The receptor source for this set is a human donor in good health.

The chain joins TRBV7-9 to TRBJ2-7; 11 bases are a match to TRBD2. Germline assignment: CDR1 SEHNR and CDR2 FQNEAQ (reference sequence). The CDR3 has 16 amino acids. J gave up 3 bases and V 5 bases, and 9 bases lay outside the gene matches. The CDR3 sequence is CASSPRTSGLSYEQYF. As DNA, the CDR3 is TGTGCCAGCAGCCCCAGGACTAGCGGGCTTAGCTACGAGCAGTACTTC.

V gene TRBV12-5 combines with J gene TRBJ2-5, with D unclear. V lost 0 bases to trimming and J lost 7 bases, with 6 bases between them. The germline V gene encodes CDR1 LGHNT and CDR2 FRNRAP. The CDR3 is made up of 12 amino acids. For the CDR3, the DNA is TGTGCTAGTGGTTTGGTATCTGGGACCCAGTACTTC. Encoded protein: CASGLVSGTQYF. Together with reference TRBV12-5 and TRBJ2-5, the CDR3 gives the full variable domain: DARVTQTPRHKVTEMGQEVTMRCQPILGHNTVFWYRQTMMQGLELLAYFRNRAPLDDSGMPKDRFSAEMPDATLATLKIQPSEPRDSAVYFCASGLVSGTQYFGPGTRLLVL.